The clone carrying this T cell receptor beta chain was observed many times. RNA transcripts yielded amplified TCR beta CDR3 regions. HTBI primers were used in a first-round RT-PCR, which preceded a second-round multiplex PCR. One entry per CDR3 protein results from TCRdb running MiXCR on the multiplex PCR reads. The sample has nearly 400,000 distinct CDR3 sequences; around 19% are singletons. This specimen comes from a study of Graves' ophthalmopathy and Graves' hyperthyroidism. V lost 3 bases and J lost 1, with 7 bases in between. The CDR3 consists of 14 residues. Germline CDR1 is LNHDA and CDR2 is SQIVND (reference sequence).

This sequence was found in a woman aged 18 to 35 with Graves' ophthalmopathy. The chain uses TRBV19 and TRBJ1-3; D call uncertain. Sample: peripheral blood. DNA of the CDR3: TGTGCCAGTAGTATCGGACCTTCTGGAAACACCATATATTTT. Translation gives CASSIGPSGNTIYF. Combining the CDR3 with reference TRBV19 and TRBJ1-3 gives the whole variable domain DGGITQSPKYLFRKEGQNVTLSCEQNLNHDAMYWYRQDPGQGLRLIYYSQIVNDFQKGDIAEGYSVSREKKESFPLTVTSAQKNPTAFYLCASSIGPSGNTIYFGEGSWLTVV.